Shown below are 27 T cell receptor beta chains from a single sample sequenced in a study of response to subunit inactivated influenza vaccine. A single record per CDR3 protein comes from TCRdb applying MiXCR to the RT-PCR reads. The table shows 400,000 to 650,000 distinct CDR3 sequences, with approximately 7.8% occurring only once. Source: PBMCs from blood, taken around 2 years after vaccination. These receptors originate from a man between 45 and 75 years old who received an inactivated influenza vaccine.

The V call is TRBV7-7, the J call TRBJ1-5; 7 bases agree with TRBD1. Per the germline V gene, CDR1 is SSHAT and CDR2 is FNYEAQ (reference sequence). J gave up 4 bases and V 5 bases, and 8 bases lay outside the gene matches. The CDR3 totals 15 residues. CDR3 nucleotides: TGTGCCAGCAGCCCGCGTCGGGACAGTAATCAGCCCCAGCATTTT. The encoded protein is CASSPRRDSNQPQHF.

The V gene is TRBV20-1, the J gene TRBJ2-2; D gene ambiguous. V lost 8 bases, J lost 3 bases, and 10 bases lay in between. CDR1 and CDR2 from the germline V gene are DFQATT and SNEGSKA (reference sequence). This CDR3 has 12 amino acids. CDR3 loop: CSLPVDTGELFF. DNA of the CDR3: TGCAGTCTACCCGTAGACACCGGGGAGCTGTTTTTT.

The sample holds many counts of this clonotype. The chain recombines TRBV24-1 with TRBJ1-1; 10 bases are shared with TRBD1. The length of the CDR3 is 16 residues. Per germline, CDR1 KGHDR and CDR2 SFDVKD. With V trimmed by 7 bases and J by 0 bases, 7 bases remained unmatched. The CDR3 bases are TGTGCCACCAGAGCCGGGACAGGGGTCATGAACACTGAAGCTTTCTTT. Translation gives CATRAGTGVMNTEAFF.

The rearrangement links TRBV4-3 to TRBJ2-7, with 7 bases fitting TRBD2. Unmatched junction bases numbered 5, after V lost 4 bases and J lost 5 bases. This CDR3 is built from 13 residues. Germline loops: CDR1 LGHNA, CDR2 YSLEER. The CDR3 spells CASSPRLADEQYF. In nucleotides, the CDR3 is TGCGCCAGCAGCCCCAGACTAGCCGACGAGCAGTACTTC.

This clonotype was seen a handful of times. This rearrangement joins TRBV6-5 to TRBJ1-2, with TRBD1 matching over 7 bases. The CDR3 extends over 14 amino acids. Germline values: CDR1 MNHEY, CDR2 SVGAGI. Germline trimming cut 4 bases from V and 3 bases from J; bases unmatched to any gene: 5. CDR3 loop: CASSLRTGDYGYTF. The DNA of the CDR3 is TGTGCCAGCAGTTTACGGACAGGTGACTATGGCTACACCTTC.

This clonotype has a handful of counts. The genes are TRBV20-1 and TRBJ1-5; D gene ambiguous. The germline CDR1 and CDR2 sequences are DFQATT and SNEGSKA (reference sequence). CDR3 length equals 16 residues. Trimming removed 6 bases at V and 0 bases at J, with 18 bases between. For the CDR3, the DNA is TGCAGTGCCCATGGTGGGCGAGGTTATAGCAATCAGCCCCAGCATTTT. Protein product: CSAHGGRGYSNQPQHF.

The table lists this clonotype with a few counts. This sequence joins TRBV12-5 and TRBJ2-1; D unresolved. The CDR3 is 13 residues long. The V end lost 1 base, the J end lost 5 bases, and 6 bases lay between the germline ends. Germline CDR1 reads LGHNT; CDR2 reads FRNRAP. The CDR3 region has the DNA TGTGCTAGTGGTTTGGGACGAAACAATGAGCAGTTCTTC. Protein sequence: CASGLGRNNEQFF.

A word on this clonotype: A much larger clone lies a single base off, so this may be a read error. The CDR3 does not end in the conserved phenylalanine or tryptophan, so this is likely a read error. This chain connects TRBV12-3 or TRBV12-4 to TRBJ1-2; D remains unclear. Trimming removed 1 base at V and 8 bases at J, with 5 bases between. CDR3 length: 11 amino acids. This CDR3 is CASSLESGYTI. Here the CDR3 DNA reads TGTGCCAGCAGTTTAGAGTCCGGCTACACCATC.

Many counts were recorded for this clonotype. The V gene is TRBV11-2, the J gene TRBJ2-1; D not resolved. With 5 bases removed from V and 7 bases from J, the gap between germline ends came to 9 bases. Germline CDR1 and CDR2: SGHAT and FQNNGV. The CDR3 is 12 amino acids. CDR3 region: CASSPTWNEQFF. CDR3 nucleotides: TGTGCCAGCAGCCCCACTTGGAATGAGCAGTTCTTC.

V usage is TRBV29-1 and J usage is TRBJ2-3; the D gene is possibly TRBD1 (5 bases). Germline-derived CDR1 and CDR2 are SQVTM and ANQGSEA. The CDR3 consists of 14 residues. V lost 3 bases and J lost 1, with 11 bases in between. The CDR3 loop reads CSVDSRVGTDTQYF. The CDR3 coding sequence is TGCAGCGTTGACTCCAGGGTGGGCACAGATACGCAGTATTTT.

The rearrangement joins TRBV5-1 to TRBJ2-3, with D perhaps matching TRBD2 (6 bases). CDR3 length equals 17 residues. CDR1 is SGHRS, CDR2 YFSETQ, per germline. The V end lost 3 bases, the J end lost 2 bases, and 19 bases lay between the germline ends. The CDR3 sequence is CASSSAGLRTDTDTQYF. DNA for the CDR3: TGCGCCAGCAGCTCGGCGGGATTGAGGACGGACACAGATACGCAGTATTTT. Full variable domain (remainder filled in from reference TRBV5-1 and TRBJ2-3): KAGVTQTPRYLIKTRGQQVTLSCSPISGHRSVSWYQQTPGQGLQFLFEYFSETQRNKGNFPGRFSGRQFSNSRSEMNVSTLELGDSALYLCASSSAGLRTDTDTQYFGPGTRLTVL.

This clonotype came up a few times. The CDR3 nucleotides read TGTGCCAGCGCCCAGAGCGGGAGGTCGGATACGCAGTATTTT. It codes for CASAQSGRSDTQYF. V gene TRBV6-2 or TRBV6-3 combines with J gene TRBJ2-3; TRBD2 aligns across 9 bases. Germline V gives CDR1 MNHEY, CDR2 SVGEGT. The CDR3 length is 14 residues. V shed 8 bases and J 6 bases; nucleotides not matched to a gene: 9.

The gene calls are TRBV6-2 or TRBV6-3 and TRBJ1-2; D unresolved. This CDR3 comprises 13 residues. Germline V gene lookup returns CDR1 MNHEY and CDR2 SVGEGT. V was cut by 2 bases and J by 4 bases, with 8 bases left in between. The CDR3 is CASSYDGTYGYTF. The CDR3 DNA is TGTGCCAGCAGTTACGACGGCACCTATGGCTACACCTTC.

The J gene is TRBJ2-1, the V gene TRBV9, with 8 bases fitting TRBD2. The CDR3 totals 15 residues. Losses at the gene ends were 7 bases for V and 5 bases for J; bases not matched to a gene: 11. CDR1 is SGDLS and CDR2 is YYNGEE in the germline V gene. CDR3 amino acids: CASGVGGRLHNEQFF. The DNA for the CDR3 is TGTGCCAGCGGGGTTGGCGGGAGGTTACACAATGAGCAGTTCTTC.

The chain is built from TRBV20-1 and TRBJ2-3; D may match TRBD1 or TRBD2 (6 bases each). Germline CDR1 and CDR2: DFQATT and SNEGSKA (reference sequence). This CDR3 has 14 residues. V lost 2 bases, J lost 5 bases, and 14 bases lay in between. The DNA of the CDR3 is TGCAGTGCTAGACGTGTGGGGGGCAAAGATACGCAGTATTTT. Translation: CSARRVGGKDTQYF.

This clonotype was recorded many times. The chain employs TRBV10-3 and TRBJ2-2; TRBD1 matches 7 bases. This CDR3 contains 16 residues. Losses at the gene ends were 3 bases for V and 0 bases for J; bases not matched to a gene: 4. Germline values: CDR1 ENHRY, CDR2 SYGVKD. CDR3 DNA sequence: TGTGCCATCAGTGATAGGCAGGGGGCGAACACCGGGGAGCTGTTTTTT. Amino acids: CAISDRQGANTGELFF.

A word on this clonotype: A much larger clone differs by one base, so this may be a read error. The DNA is left out, because the CDR3 cannot be placed on it with certainty; the CDR3 is given as TCRdb lists it. The chain carries TRBV28 and TRBJ2-7; no check of the table's D call, TRBD1, against the DNA was made. In germline, CDR1 is MDHEN, CDR2 SYDVKM. Inclusive of both ends, the CDR3 amounts to 16 amino acids. CDR3 region: CASSFRWGQGTYEQCF.

In this sample, this clonotype turned up a few times. The rearrangement uses TRBV10-3 and TRBJ1-1; 7 nucleotides agree with TRBD1. The germline CDR1 and CDR2 sequences are ENHRY and SYGVKD. V shed 3 bases, J shed 0 bases, and the junction held 7 bases outside the gene matches. The length of the CDR3 is 16 residues. The CDR3 bases are TGTGCCATCAGTGACGCGGGACAGCTTATGAACACTGAAGCTTTCTTT. It yields the protein CAISDAGQLMNTEAFF.

This clonotype was detected many times. This chain uses TRBV10-2 with TRBJ1-1; 8 nucleotides agree with TRBD1. There are 13 residues in the CDR3. With V trimmed by 7 bases and J by 0 bases, 1 base remained unmatched. Germline CDR1 is WSHSY and CDR2 is SAAADI. CDR3 sequence: CASTDRVNTEAFF. CDR3 in DNA: TGCGCCAGCACGGACAGGGTGAACACTGAAGCTTTCTTT.

This clonotype has a count of ten or more. V and J are TRBV5-5 and TRBJ2-1; 12 nucleotides line up with TRBD2. V gave up 3 bases and J gave up 3 bases; unmatched junction bases: 10. Germline CDR1 is SGHKS and CDR2 is YYEKEE (reference sequence). The CDR3 runs 18 residues. The CDR3 DNA reads TGTGCCAGCAGCTCCCGTCTAGCGGGAGGGAGGGACTACAATGAGCAGTTCTTC. The encoded protein is CASSSRLAGGRDYNEQFF. Together with reference TRBV5-5 and TRBJ2-1, the CDR3 gives the full variable domain: DAGVTQSPTHLIKTRGQQVTLRCSPISGHKSVSWYQQVLGQGPQFIFQYYEKEERGRGNFPDRFSARQFPNYSSELNVNALLLGDSALYLCASSSRLAGGRDYNEQFFGPGTRLTVL.

This clonotype was observed a few times. This chain uses TRBV5-1 with TRBJ1-2; TRBD1 matches 9 bases. V trimming: 4 bases; J trimming: 8 bases; junction bases outside the gene matches: 9. From germline, CDR1 is SGHRS and CDR2 YFSETQ. The CDR3 spans 14 residues. CDR3 coding DNA: TGCGCCAGCAGCCCGGCCGGGACAGGGAACGGCTACACCTTC. It is translated as CASSPAGTGNGYTF. Full variable domain (outside the CDR3, taken from reference TRBV5-1 and TRBJ1-2): KAGVTQTPRYLIKTRGQQVTLSCSPISGHRSVSWYQQTPGQGLQFLFEYFSETQRNKGNFPGRFSGRQFSNSRSEMNVSTLELGDSALYLCASSPAGTGNGYTFGSGTRLTVV.

This clonotype was observed at least ten times. The V and J genes are TRBV20-1 and TRBJ1-6; 7 bases map to TRBD1. The germline V gene has CDR1 DFQATT and CDR2 SNEGSKA (reference sequence). CDR3 length equals 15 residues. V dropped 3 bases and J dropped 4; count of bases not matched to a gene: 6. The CDR3 coding sequence is TGCAGTGCTAGTACTGCGGGACAGTATAATTCACCCCTCCACTTT. Translated, it gives CSASTAGQYNSPLHF.

This clonotype was picked up a small number of times. This chain uses TRBV14 with TRBJ2-7; D is unclear. Germline V gene sequence: CDR1 SGHDN, CDR2 FVKESK. The CDR3 runs to 13 residues. The V end lost 6 bases, the J end lost 3 bases, and 12 bases lay between the germline ends. CDR3 loop: CASRAGGNYEQYF. The CDR3 bases are TGTGCCAGCAGAGCTGGCGGAAACTACGAGCAGTACTTC.

This chain joins TRBV20-1 and TRBJ1-6; D perhaps matches TRBD1 (5 bases). Trimming stripped 0 bases from V and 8 bases from J, with 17 bases between. The CDR3 extends over 16 amino acids. Germline V gives CDR1 DFQATT, CDR2 SNEGSKA (reference sequence). The CDR3 loop is CSAREYGALVYSPLHF. CDR3 nucleotides: TGCAGTGCTAGAGAGTATGGGGCTTTAGTGTATTCACCCCTCCACTTT.

In its sample, this clonotype was seen a few times. The chain links TRBV4-3 to TRBJ1-2, with a possible D match to TRBD1 (6 bases). The CDR3 loop spans 15 amino acids. V was trimmed by 9 bases and J by 4 bases, leaving 21 bases between them. The V gene's germline CDR1 is LGHNA and CDR2 YSLEER. Written as DNA, the CDR3 is TGCGCCAGGTCGCCCAACAGGGAAAATGGCTATGGCTACACCTTC. Protein sequence: CARSPNRENGYGYTF.

V gene TRBV20-1 combines with J gene TRBJ2-7; maybe TRBD1 (7 bases). The CDR3 contains 13 residues. Germline CDR1 and CDR2: DFQATT and SNEGSKA (reference sequence). V was trimmed by 6 bases and J by 4 bases, leaving 16 bases between them. The CDR3 reads CSAPTGRKYEQYF. CDR3 nucleotide sequence: TGCAGTGCCCCGACAGGGAGGAAATACGAGCAGTACTTC.

A few counts support this clonotype. The V gene is TRBV5-1, the J gene TRBJ2-1; 10 bases match TRBD1. CDR1 SGHRS and CDR2 YFSETQ come from the germline V gene. V lost 0 bases and J lost 4; bases outside the gene matches: 10. The CDR3 has 18 amino acids. CDR3 bases: TGCGCCAGCAGCTTGGCCGGATCCGGGACAGGGGTTTACAATGAGCAGTTCTTC. It codes for CASSLAGSGTGVYNEQFF.